This TCR beta chain appears in the sequencing data of a study of vaccination and CD4 T cells after COVID-19. Turning to this clonotype: Its antigen is as yet unknown.

This sample's time point: late sampling 161 to 241 days after vaccination in a few convalescent patients. Treatment specified: approximately 10-day PBMC culture with coronavirus spike peptide pools or control peptides (ViraFEST assay). Expanded clonotypes were found by TCR sequencing after peptide-pool stimulation (ViraFEST). With the Oncomine TCR Beta short-read assay, DNA from cultured CD4+ T cells was sequenced. TCRdb re-analysed the PCR reads in MiXCR, keeping a single row per CDR3 protein. The table shows around 23,000 distinct CDR3 sequences, with 42% occurring only once. The origin of this receptor is a human donor who had recovered from COVID-19. The source was CD4+ T cells from blood, cultured in vitro, collected about 7 months after SARS-CoV-2 vaccination.

CDR3 in DNA: TGTGCCAGCAGCTTTCTTGGGGCCTACAATGAGCAGTTCTTC. Translation gives CASSFLGAYNEQFF. The chain recombines TRBV7-9 with TRBJ2-1; D remains unclear. CDR3 size: 14 residues. The germline CDR1 and CDR2 sequences are SEHNR and FQNEAQ (reference sequence). Trimming took off 3 bases at V and 2 bases at J, with 8 bases between the two ends.